A selection of T cell receptor beta chains follows, all from one sample in a study of T cell responses to AZD1222 COVID-19 vaccine. The assay was immunoSEQ multiplex PCR, and TCRdb's table has in-frame clones only and misses some. The data show 150,000 to 200,000 clones, roughly 90% seen once. Here the sequenced sample was peripheral blood, taken on day 0 of AZD1222 vaccination. The receptors here all came from an adult in good health. Each CDR3 is given with its conserved first and last residue. The D gene is left open where the match is weak. Size tells how often a clone was seen (once, few, many) or the class of an expanded clone, and some rows leave it out.

abundance: .; v_gene: TRBV25-1; d_gene: TRBD1; j_gene: TRBJ1-4; CDR3nt: TGTGCCAGCAGAGCCCCCGGGACAGGGGGCGGGGCTAATGAAAAACTGTTTTTT; CDR3aa: CASRAPGTGGGANEKLFF
abundance: .; v_gene: TRBV6-2/TRBV6-3; d_gene: TRBD2; j_gene: TRBJ2-5; CDR3nt: TGTGCCAGCAGTTACCGCGGACTAGCGGGCGGATTACAAGAGACCCAGTACTTC; CDR3aa: CASSYRGLAGGLQETQYF
abundance: .; v_gene: TRBV19; d_gene: .; j_gene: TRBJ2-2; CDR3nt: TGTGCCAGTAGGCAGGGAGGATCCGCCGGGGAGCTGTTTTTT; CDR3aa: CASRQGGSAGELFF
abundance: .; v_gene: TRBV23-1; d_gene: .; j_gene: TRBJ2-7; CDR3nt: TGCGCCAGCAGTCAATCTTTAGTCAGGGTACCCTACGAGCAGTACTTC; CDR3aa: CASSQSLVRVPYEQYF
abundance: once; v_gene: TRBV20-1; d_gene: TRBD1; j_gene: TRBJ1-4; CDR3nt: TGCAGTGCTAGTACCGGGACAGGACGTGAAAAACTGTTTTTT; CDR3aa: CSASTGTGREKLFF
abundance: .; v_gene: TRBV28; d_gene: .; j_gene: TRBJ1-5; CDR3nt: TGTGCCAGCAGTTGGTGGCAGCCCAATCAGCCCCAGCATTTT; CDR3aa: CASSWWQPNQPQHF
abundance: .; v_gene: TRBV4-2; d_gene: TRBD1; j_gene: TRBJ2-5; CDR3nt: TGTGCCAGCAGCCAAGTAAGACAGGGGACGAACTACCAAGAGACCCAGTACTTC; CDR3aa: CASSQVRQGTNYQETQYF
abundance: few; v_gene: TRBV19; d_gene: .; j_gene: TRBJ2-2; CDR3nt: TGTGCCAGTAGTAGGACAGTGAACACCGGGGAGCTGTTTTTT; CDR3aa: CASSRTVNTGELFF
abundance: .; v_gene: TRBV7-9; d_gene: .; j_gene: TRBJ2-1; CDR3nt: TGTGCCAGCACGGAGTTCAACAATGAGCAGTTCTTC; CDR3aa: CASTEFNNEQFF
abundance: .; v_gene: TRBV30; d_gene: .; j_gene: TRBJ1-2; CDR3nt: TGTGCCTGGATGAAGCCCACGAGGACCCTCTATGGCTACACCTTC; CDR3aa: CAWMKPTRTLYGYTF
abundance: few; v_gene: TRBV6-2/TRBV6-3; d_gene: .; j_gene: TRBJ1-1; CDR3nt: TGTGCCAGCAGTTACCCCTCAGGGTTCGGCATGAACACTGAAGCTTTCTTT; CDR3aa: CASSYPSGFGMNTEAFF
abundance: .; v_gene: TRBV2; d_gene: .; j_gene: TRBJ2-3; CDR3nt: TGTGCCAGCAGGGCAGTTACAGATACGCAGTATTTT; CDR3aa: CASRAVTDTQYF
abundance: .; v_gene: TRBV19; d_gene: .; j_gene: TRBJ1-6; CDR3nt: TGTGCCACTAAACAGGGATGGGCATCACCCCTCCACTTT; CDR3aa: CATKQGWASPLHF
abundance: .; v_gene: TRBV11-2; d_gene: .; j_gene: TRBJ2-3; CDR3nt: TGTGCCAGCAGCTTAGCGGACTTCGTGTCAGATACGCAGTATTTT; CDR3aa: CASSLADFVSDTQYF
abundance: .; v_gene: TRBV5-1; d_gene: .; j_gene: TRBJ1-5; CDR3nt: TGCGCCAGCAGCTTGGGGGACGGAGATAGCAATCAGCCCCAGCATTTT; CDR3aa: CASSLGDGDSNQPQHF
abundance: .; v_gene: TRBV19; d_gene: .; j_gene: TRBJ1-1; CDR3nt: TGTGCCAGTGTTCGGCGGGGTCCAAACACTGAAGCTTTCTTT; CDR3aa: CASVRRGPNTEAFF
abundance: .; v_gene: TRBV7-6; d_gene: TRBD1; j_gene: TRBJ1-5; CDR3nt: TGTGCCAGCAGCGTAGGACAGGGGGAGACTCAGCCCCAGCATTTT; CDR3aa: CASSVGQGETQPQHF
abundance: .; v_gene: TRBV7-2; d_gene: TRBD1; j_gene: TRBJ2-1; CDR3nt: TGTGCCAGCAGCTTTGGACAGGCTAACTACAATGAGCAGTTCTTC; CDR3aa: CASSFGQANYNEQFF
abundance: once; v_gene: TRBV14; d_gene: .; j_gene: TRBJ1-6; CDR3nt: TGTGCCAGCAGCCACACCATTCGGGGGATAGGCGGGAATTCACCCCTCCACTTT; CDR3aa: CASSHTIRGIGGNSPLHF
abundance: once; v_gene: TRBV6-5; d_gene: TRBD2; j_gene: TRBJ2-1; CDR3nt: TGTGCCAGCAGTTCCACTAGCGGGAGACGGGATGAGCAGTTCTTC; CDR3aa: CASSSTSGRRDEQFF
abundance: .; v_gene: TRBV29-1; d_gene: TRBD2; j_gene: TRBJ2-7; CDR3nt: TGCAGCGTCGGGCGGCGGGAGAACTCCTACGAGCAGTACTTC; CDR3aa: CSVGRRENSYEQYF
abundance: .; v_gene: TRBV7-3; d_gene: .; j_gene: TRBJ2-5; CDR3nt: TGTGCCAGCAGCTTAACAATGGGTTCCGAGACCCAGTACTTC; CDR3aa: CASSLTMGSETQYF
abundance: .; v_gene: TRBV18; d_gene: .; j_gene: TRBJ1-4; CDR3nt: TGTGCCAGCTCCCAGGGCATCGGGGACGAAAAACTGTTTTTT; CDR3aa: CASSQGIGDEKLFF
abundance: .; v_gene: TRBV28; d_gene: .; j_gene: TRBJ2-6; CDR3nt: TGTGCCAGCGGTAGGGGGGCCAACGTCCTGACTTTC; CDR3aa: CASGRGANVLTF
abundance: .; v_gene: TRBV7-6; d_gene: TRBD1; j_gene: TRBJ2-3; CDR3nt: TGTGCCAGCAGCTTAGGACAGGGTGGAACAGATACGCAGTATTTT; CDR3aa: CASSLGQGGTDTQYF
abundance: .; v_gene: TRBV2; d_gene: TRBD1; j_gene: TRBJ2-2; CDR3nt: TGTGCCAGCAGTTTCCCTCGGACAGGGTGGAACGGGGAGCTGTTTTTT; CDR3aa: CASSFPRTGWNGELFF
abundance: few; v_gene: TRBV21-1; d_gene: .; j_gene: TRBJ2-7; CDR3nt: TGTGCCAGCAGCAAGGGGACAGGGCCTGTGGGTTATAACCACGAGCAGTACTTC; CDR3aa: CASSKGTGPVGYNHEQYF
abundance: once; v_gene: TRBV7-2; d_gene: .; j_gene: TRBJ1-4; CDR3nt: TGTGCCAGCAGCTTAGCGAATGGAAGGGGTGAAAAACTGTTTTTT; CDR3aa: CASSLANGRGEKLFF
abundance: .; v_gene: TRBV21-1; d_gene: .; j_gene: TRBJ2-4; CDR3nt: TGTGCCAGCAGCAAGTACAGGGGGAGAATCTCCAAAAACATTCAGTACTTC; CDR3aa: CASSKYRGRISKNIQYF
abundance: .; v_gene: TRBV7-6; d_gene: .; j_gene: TRBJ1-1; CDR3nt: TGTGCCAGCAGCCCGGCACCCAAGGTCAACACTGAAGCTTTCTTT; CDR3aa: CASSPAPKVNTEAFF
abundance: once; v_gene: TRBV2; d_gene: TRBD1; j_gene: TRBJ1-2; CDR3nt: TGTGCCAGCAGTCCCAGAAAGGACAGGGTGGATGGCTACACCTTC; CDR3aa: CASSPRKDRVDGYTF
abundance: .; v_gene: TRBV9; d_gene: .; j_gene: TRBJ1-2; CDR3nt: TGTGCCAGCAGCGTAGCTGGGGGCTATGGCTACACCTTC; CDR3aa: CASSVAGGYGYTF
abundance: .; v_gene: TRBV2; d_gene: TRBD2; j_gene: TRBJ2-1; CDR3nt: TGTGCCAGTTCCCGGGACTACCACAATGAGCAGTTCTTC; CDR3aa: CASSRDYHNEQFF
abundance: .; v_gene: TRBV7-2; d_gene: .; j_gene: TRBJ1-1; CDR3nt: TGTGCCAGCAGCTTAGGGTTAGGACAGTTGATTAACACTGAAGCTTTCTTT; CDR3aa: CASSLGLGQLINTEAFF
abundance: .; v_gene: TRBV5-3; d_gene: TRBD1; j_gene: TRBJ2-5; CDR3nt: TGTGCCAGAAGCTCAACCGGGACAGGGATTGGGACCCAGTACTTC; CDR3aa: CARSSTGTGIGTQYF
abundance: .; v_gene: TRBV11-2; d_gene: .; j_gene: TRBJ2-5; CDR3nt: TGTGCCAGCAGCAAAACGGGAGTCGGAGAGACCCAGTACTTC; CDR3aa: CASSKTGVGETQYF
abundance: .; v_gene: TRBV2; d_gene: TRBD2; j_gene: TRBJ2-3; CDR3nt: TGTGCCAGCAGTGAATCGCGGGGGGGCGGCGGCACGCAGTATTTT; CDR3aa: CASSESRGGGGTQYF
abundance: .; v_gene: TRBV10-3; d_gene: .; j_gene: TRBJ2-7; CDR3nt: TGTGCCATCAGTAAACCGACAGCGGACGCTTCCTACGAGCAGTACTTC; CDR3aa: CAISKPTADASYEQYF
abundance: .; v_gene: TRBV7-2; d_gene: .; j_gene: TRBJ1-3; CDR3nt: TGTGCCAGCAGCTTAGCGTACAGAGTCTCTGGAAACACCATATATTTT; CDR3aa: CASSLAYRVSGNTIYF
abundance: .; v_gene: TRBV4-1; d_gene: .; j_gene: TRBJ2-7; CDR3nt: TGCGCCAGCAGCCAAGACAGGGACACAACCTACGAGCAGTACTTC; CDR3aa: CASSQDRDTTYEQYF
abundance: .; v_gene: TRBV7-6; d_gene: .; j_gene: TRBJ2-3; CDR3nt: TGTGCCAGCAGCTTAGCGCGGAGGGATACGCAGTATTTT; CDR3aa: CASSLARRDTQYF
abundance: .; v_gene: TRBV5-4; d_gene: TRBD1; j_gene: TRBJ1-1; CDR3nt: TGTGCCAGCAGAGTTGGAGGGGACAGCCGAAGCGCTTTCTTT; CDR3aa: CASRVGGDSRSAFF
abundance: .; v_gene: TRBV6-1; d_gene: .; j_gene: TRBJ1-2; CDR3nt: TGTGCCAGCAGTGAAGCAGGGGGATCTAACTATGGCTACACCTTC; CDR3aa: CASSEAGGSNYGYTF
abundance: .; v_gene: TRBV28; d_gene: .; j_gene: TRBJ1-5; CDR3nt: TGTGCCAGCAGTCCCCTCGGGATGCTCAATCAGCCCCAGCATTTT; CDR3aa: CASSPLGMLNQPQHF
abundance: .; v_gene: TRBV29-1; d_gene: TRBD1; j_gene: TRBJ1-2; CDR3nt: TGCAGCGTTGAAAGGGCGGCAGGGGGCGGGTATGGCTACACCTTC; CDR3aa: CSVERAAGGGYGYTF